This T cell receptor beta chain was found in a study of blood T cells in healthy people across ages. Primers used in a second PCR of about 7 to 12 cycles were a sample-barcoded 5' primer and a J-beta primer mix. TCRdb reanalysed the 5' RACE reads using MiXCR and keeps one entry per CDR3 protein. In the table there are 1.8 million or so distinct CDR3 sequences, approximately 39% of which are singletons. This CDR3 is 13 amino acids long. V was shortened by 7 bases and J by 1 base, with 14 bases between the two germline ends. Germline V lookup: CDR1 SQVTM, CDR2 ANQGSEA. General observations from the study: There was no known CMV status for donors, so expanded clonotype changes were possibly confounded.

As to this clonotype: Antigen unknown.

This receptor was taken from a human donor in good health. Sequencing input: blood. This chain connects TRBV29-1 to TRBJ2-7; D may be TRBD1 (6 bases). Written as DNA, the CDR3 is TGCAGCGCCAAGGGACACCAATCCTACGAGCAGTACTTC. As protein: CSAKGHQSYEQYF.